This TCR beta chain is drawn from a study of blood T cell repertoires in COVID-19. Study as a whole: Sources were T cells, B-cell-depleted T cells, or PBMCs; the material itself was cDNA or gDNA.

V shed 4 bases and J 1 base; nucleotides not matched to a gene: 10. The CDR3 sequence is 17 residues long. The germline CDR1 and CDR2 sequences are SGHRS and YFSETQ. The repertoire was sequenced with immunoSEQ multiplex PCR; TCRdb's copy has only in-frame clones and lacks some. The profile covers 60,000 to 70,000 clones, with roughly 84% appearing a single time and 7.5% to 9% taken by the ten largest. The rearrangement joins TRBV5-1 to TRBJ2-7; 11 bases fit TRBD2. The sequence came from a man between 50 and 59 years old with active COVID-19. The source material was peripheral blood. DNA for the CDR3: TGCGCCAGCAGCGGCGGGACTAGCGGAATACCGTCCTACGAGCAGTACTTC. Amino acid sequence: CASSGGTSGIPSYEQYF.